This is a list of T cell receptor beta chains from one sample in a study of cytotoxic CD8 clonotypes in ibrutinib-treated CLL. TCRdb keeps only in-frame clones here, not all; method: immunoSEQ multiplex PCR. The data show around 300,000 clones, roughly 80% seen once. The sample in question was PBMCs, obtained before ibrutinib treatment. These receptors came from a human donor with chronic lymphocytic leukemia. Both conserved end residues are part of each CDR3.

j_call v_call cdr3_aa
TRBJ2-7 TRBV28 CASSLPTSLAYEQYF
TRBJ1-1 TRBV6-5 CASRFMEGGTEAFF
TRBJ2-7 TRBV29-1 CSVVEAGYEQYF
TRBJ2-7 TRBV28 CASSFPGLAEYEQYF
TRBJ2-1 TRBV9 CASSSSGNYNEQFF
TRBJ1-2 TRBV11-2 CASSPAPFLSGGYTF
TRBJ1-2 TRBV6-5 CASSYSSLGIGYTF
TRBJ1-1 TRBV7-6 CASSSAGSVTEAFF
TRBJ2-5 TRBV27 CASSVSRRETQYF
TRBJ1-1 TRBV7-3 CASSFSGDTEAFF
TRBJ2-1 TRBV20-1 CSASLVDEQFF